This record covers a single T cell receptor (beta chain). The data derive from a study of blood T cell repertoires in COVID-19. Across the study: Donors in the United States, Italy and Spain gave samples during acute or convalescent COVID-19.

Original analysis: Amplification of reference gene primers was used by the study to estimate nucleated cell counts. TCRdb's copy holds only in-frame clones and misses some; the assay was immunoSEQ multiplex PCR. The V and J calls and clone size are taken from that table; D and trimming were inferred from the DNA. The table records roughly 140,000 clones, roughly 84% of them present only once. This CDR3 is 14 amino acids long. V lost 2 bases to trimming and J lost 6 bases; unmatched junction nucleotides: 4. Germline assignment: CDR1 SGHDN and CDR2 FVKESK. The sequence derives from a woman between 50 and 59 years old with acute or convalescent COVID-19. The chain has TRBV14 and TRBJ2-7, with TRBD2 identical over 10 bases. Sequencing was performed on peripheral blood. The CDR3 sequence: CASSQRRTSGEQYF. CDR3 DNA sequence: TGTGCCAGCAGCCAACGACGGACTAGCGGCGAGCAGTACTTC. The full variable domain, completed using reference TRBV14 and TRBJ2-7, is EAGVTQFPSHSVIEKGQTVTLRCDPISGHDNLYWYRRVMGKEIKFLLHFVKESKQDESGMPNNRFLAERTGGTYSTLKVQPAELEDSGVYFCASSQRRTSGEQYFGPGTRLTVT.